The 16 T cell receptor beta chains presented below share a single source sample, sequenced in a study of blood T cell repertoires in COVID-19. Produced via immunoSEQ multiplex PCR; TCRdb's table is partial and in-frame only. The sample has around 250,000 clones; roughly 86% are singletons. Sequences were obtained from peripheral blood. These receptors all come from a man aged 80 or over with acute or convalescent COVID-19.

As for this clone: Other DNA sequences in the same sample also yield this CDR3. The chain recombines TRBV2 with TRBJ2-1, with 10 positions matching TRBD1. V lost 3 bases to trimming and J lost 4 bases; unmatched junction nucleotides: 3. The CDR3 runs 15 residues. Germline V gene lookup returns CDR1 SNHLY and CDR2 FYNNEI. CDR3 sequence (DNA): TGTGCCAGCAGTGAGGACAGGGGGGGTTACAATGAGCAGTTCTTC. Its translation: CASSEDRGGYNEQFF.

In this sample, this clone turned up once. This rearrangement joins TRBV4-3 to TRBJ1-4; D perhaps matches TRBD1 (6 bases). Germline V gene sequence: CDR1 LGHNA, CDR2 YSLEER. The CDR3 runs 15 residues. With 3 bases removed from V and 8 bases from J, the gap between germline ends came to 16 bases. CDR3 coding DNA: TGCGCCAGCAGCCAGGACAGACAGAGTGGAGAAAAACTGTTTTTT. It translates to CASSQDRQSGEKLFF.

The rearrangement joins TRBV28 to TRBJ1-1, with D possibly being TRBD1 (6 bases). V was pared by 5 bases and J by 3 bases, with 19 bases between. There are 16 residues in the CDR3. Germline V gene lookup returns CDR1 MDHEN and CDR2 SYDVKM. CDR3 bases: TGTGCCAGCAGTACCAGCCGTTGGGGGGGGCACACTGAAGCTTTCTTT. Translation: CASSTSRWGGHTEAFF. Full variable domain (outside the CDR3, taken from reference TRBV28 and TRBJ1-1): DVKVTQSSRYLVKRTGEKVFLECVQDMDHENMFWYRQDPGLGLRLIYFSYDVKMKEKGDIPEGYSVSREKKERFSLILESASTNQTSMYLCASSTSRWGGHTEAFFGQGTRLTVV.

This clone appeared a single time. The chain couples TRBV28 to TRBJ2-5; tentative D call: TRBD1 (6 bases). This CDR3 spans 16 amino acids. The germline CDR1 and CDR2 sequences are MDHEN and SYDVKM. Trimming removed 3 bases from V and 3 bases from J, with 17 bases in between. CDR3 amino acids: CASSLRVGGSKETQYF. The CDR3 coding sequence is TGTGCCAGCAGTTTGAGGGTAGGGGGTTCGAAAGAGACCCAGTACTTC.

J is TRBJ1-1 and V is TRBV6-5, with 9 bases identical to TRBD1. The CDR3 runs to 15 residues. Per the germline V gene, CDR1 is MNHEY and CDR2 is SVGAGI. V dropped 7 bases and J dropped 1; count of bases not matched to a gene: 7. Here the CDR3 reads CASTRTGAGNTEAFF. The CDR3 nucleotides read TGTGCCAGCACCAGGACAGGGGCGGGGAACACTGAAGCTTTCTTT.

V is TRBV28 and J is TRBJ2-7; possibly TRBD2 for D (7 bases). Germline CDR1 is MDHEN and CDR2 is SYDVKM. The V end was cut by 6 bases, the J end by 7 bases, with 19 bases between. This CDR3 has 14 amino acids. This CDR3 reads CASRAQGGVMEQYF. DNA for the CDR3: TGTGCCAGCAGGGCACAGGGAGGGGTTATGGAGCAGTACTTC.

The count of this clone is one. This chain connects TRBV5-1 to TRBJ2-7; TRBD2 matches 8 bases. The J segment lost 0 bases and the V segment lost 2 bases, leaving 4 bases of the junction unmatched. Germline V gives CDR1 SGHRS, CDR2 YFSETQ. CDR3 length equals 15 residues. CDR3 in amino acids: CASSLTSGPSYEQYF. CDR3 nucleotides: TGCGCCAGCAGCTTAACTAGCGGACCCTCCTACGAGCAGTACTTC.

This chain connects TRBV21-1 to TRBJ2-7; the D segment call TRBD2 is taken from the table without a DNA check. TRBV21-1 is shown as a pseudogene. The CDR3 has 14 amino acids. CDR3 sequence reads: CASSKDSGTNEQYF. DNA of the CDR3: TGTGCCAGCAGCAAAGATTCGGGGACTAACGAGCAGTACTTC.

This rearrangement joins TRBV28 to TRBJ1-1; 9 bases align to TRBD1. The CDR3 is 15 amino acids. CDR1 is MDHEN, CDR2 SYDVKM, per germline. The trim removed 4 bases at V and 9 bases at J, leaving 12 bases unmatched. The DNA for the CDR3 is TGTGCCAGCAGTTCCGACGGGACAGGGTCGCCCCAAGCTTTCTTT. It yields the protein CASSSDGTGSPQAFF.

The J gene is TRBJ2-7, the V gene TRBV21-1; the table assigns TRBD1, which was not confirmed against the DNA. TRBV21-1 is a documented pseudogene. The CDR3 is made up of 13 amino acids. Written as DNA, the CDR3 is TGTGCCAGGATGCCGGGGACATCCTACGAGCAGTACTTC. It codes for CARMPGTSYEQYF.

J is TRBJ2-1 and V is TRBV9; 9 bases map to TRBD2. CDR1 and CDR2 (germline): SGDLS, YYNGEE. This CDR3 has 15 amino acids. V gave up 2 bases and J gave up 7 bases; unmatched junction bases: 7. CDR3 sequence reads: CASSVSGSGNNEQFF. The CDR3 DNA is TGTGCCAGCAGCGTTAGCGGGAGCGGCAATAATGAGCAGTTCTTC.

This rearrangement joins TRBV24-1 to TRBJ2-5; 10 bases align to TRBD2. Germline-derived CDR1 and CDR2 are KGHDR and SFDVKD. The CDR3 sequence is 16 residues long. With 4 bases clipped from V and 1 base from J, the junction kept 5 bases outside the gene matches. In DNA form, the CDR3 reads TGTGCCACCAGTGAACCTTGGACTAGCGGCCAAGAGACCCAGTACTTC. It is translated as CATSEPWTSGQETQYF.

The CDR3 DNA follows: TGTGCCAGCAGCTTATTAGGCGGGAGGGTCCAAGAGACCCAGTACTTC. Its translation is CASSLLGGRVQETQYF. The V gene is TRBV5-6, the J gene TRBJ2-5, with 9 nucleotides matching TRBD2. V lost 2 bases, J lost 1 base, and 6 bases stayed unmatched. The germline CDR1 and CDR2 sequences are SGHDT and YYEEEE. The CDR3 has 16 residues.

The gene calls are TRBV5-1 and TRBJ1-2, with D possibly matching TRBD1 (5 bases). The CDR3 is 12 residues long. V was clipped by 0 bases and J by 13 bases, with 13 bases between them. Germline values: CDR1 SGHRS, CDR2 YFSETQ. The CDR3 bases are TGCGCCAGCAGCTTGGACCCGCCCGGGGGCACCTTC. This encodes CASSLDPPGGTF.

This chain links TRBV28 with TRBJ2-4; weak D call: TRBD1 (8 bases). CDR1 MDHEN and CDR2 SYDVKM come from the germline V gene. Trimming pared 5 bases from V and 6 bases from J, leaving 17 bases between. The CDR3 is made up of 15 amino acids. The chain's CDR3 is CASSTAGDRINIQYF. The CDR3 DNA sequence: TGTGCCAGCAGTACCGCGGGGGACAGGATAAACATTCAGTACTTC.

This chain joins TRBV5-4 and TRBJ2-3; a weak D match, TRBD2 (5 bases). Trimming removed 0 bases at V and 2 bases at J, with 10 bases between. Germline assignment: CDR1 SGHNT and CDR2 YYREEE (reference sequence). The CDR3 contains 15 residues. The DNA of the CDR3 is TGTGCCAGCAGCTTGGCAGCGGCTCCCACAGATACGCAGTATTTT. Protein product: CASSLAAAPTDTQYF.